The subject of this entry is one TCR beta chain. Antigen specificity is unknown. The sample originates from a study of cytotoxic CD8 clonotypes in ibrutinib-treated CLL. Study results and limitations: Patients with sustained remission and those progressing were sampled at differing times. With treatment, public clonotypes, which were uncommon, either contracted or remained stable.

Genomic DNA (roughly 2 micrograms) was obtained from cryopreserved PBMCs for construction of TCR beta libraries. Per germline, CDR1 SGHRS and CDR2 YFSETQ. V gave up 0 bases and J gave up 3 bases, with 6 bases separating them. CDR3 length: 13 amino acids. Investigators sought sequencing depths of between 1 in 200,000 and 1 in 1 million T cells. The method was immunoSEQ multiplex PCR; TCRdb's version includes in-frame clones alone and lacks a portion of them. The repertoire has fewer than 300,000 clones, less than 85% of them found once; the top ten carry about 5%. The chain carries TRBV5-1 and TRBJ1-1, with unresolved D. The material was PBMCs, obtained at disease progression, from a patient treated with ibrutinib. The clonotype comes from a human donor with chronic lymphocytic leukemia. The CDR3 here is CASSLGLDTEAFF. The CDR3 bases are TGCGCCAGCAGCTTGGGGCTCGACACTGAAGCTTTCTTT. Together with reference TRBV5-1 and TRBJ1-1, the CDR3 gives the full variable domain: KAGVTQTPRYLIKTRGQQVTLSCSPISGHRSVSWYQQTPGQGLQFLFEYFSETQRNKGNFPGRFSGRQFSNSRSEMNVSTLELGDSALYLCASSLGLDTEAFFGQGTRLTVV.